A single T cell receptor beta chain is shown here with its context. Its matching antigen is unknown. TCRdb's table, derived via immunoSEQ multiplex PCR, lists solely in-frame clones and lacks some. Of about 820,000 clones in the sample, 85% to 95% were seen once. The data derive from a study of shared clonotypes between healthy human individuals. Whole-study context: Researchers assigned three CD4 naive, three CD4 memory, two CD8 naive and one CD8 memory plate to each donor.

Findings and limits, study-wide: Larger estimated richness was generally recorded for naive subsets relative to memory subsets.

It was CD45RO-negative cells, positively selected for CCR7, that made up naive CD8 cells, with terminally differentiated effector memory CD45RA+ cells excluded. Trimming cost V 1 base and J 6 bases, with 10 bases left between them. The CDR3 has 14 amino acids. Germline loops: CDR1 LNHDA, CDR2 SQIVND (reference sequence). V is TRBV19 and J is TRBJ1-5; D is ambiguous. The sequenced sample consisted of naive CD8+ T cells sorted from blood. This clonotype originated in a man aged 25 to 45 in good health. DNA for the CDR3: TGTGCCAGTAGTATAGGGTTGCGGGCTCAGCCCCAGCATTTT. Translation: CASSIGLRAQPQHF. The whole variable domain, filled in from reference TRBV19 and TRBJ1-5, reads DGGITQSPKYLFRKEGQNVTLSCEQNLNHDAMYWYRQDPGQGLRLIYYSQIVNDFQKGDIAEGYSVSREKKESFPLTVTSAQKNPTAFYLCASSIGLRAQPQHFGDGTRLSIL.